This TCR beta chain was retrieved from a study of blood T cells in healthy people across ages. Then a second PCR, running about 6 to 12 cycles, was carried out with a sample-barcoded 5' primer and a J-beta primer mix. MiXCR, applied by TCRdb to the 5' RACE reads, yields one record per CDR3 protein. The sample holds about 580,000 distinct CDR3 sequences, around half seen once. Only a few counts were recorded for this clonotype. V lost 3 bases and J 3 bases, leaving 15 bases between the germline ends. Germline loops: CDR1 ENHRY, CDR2 SYGVKD. The CDR3 covers 16 residues. Input material: blood. The chain carries TRBV10-3 and TRBJ2-1; tentatively, D is TRBD2 (6 bases). This TCR was sampled from a man of 80 years or more in good health. Here the CDR3 DNA reads TGTGCCATCAGTGATTCGGGAGCGACCGTCTACAATGAGCAGTTCTTC. This translates into CAISDSGATVYNEQFF.